This T cell receptor (beta chain) was sequenced during a study of radiotherapy plus CTLA-4 blockade in lung cancer. Whole-study results and caveats: Together with interferon-beta, which increased in serum after radiation, early dynamic changes in blood T cell clones were reportedly the best predictors of response.

Focal radiation plus CTLA-4 blockade with ipilimumab was given to patients with chemo-refractory metastatic non-small-cell lung cancer. TCRdb's copy holds only in-frame clones and misses some; the assay was immunoSEQ multiplex PCR. The top ten clones hold 40% of a sample with 65,000 to 95,000 clones, around 87% of them seen once. Trimming left V 5 bases short and J 6 bases short, with 11 bases between. Germline loops: CDR1 SQVTM, CDR2 ANQGSEA. This CDR3 comprises 12 residues. Turning to this clone: Its antigen is not identified.

Sequenced here: peripheral blood, sampled from a patient treated with radiotherapy plus ipilimumab. The genes are TRBV29-1 and TRBJ2-1; D is ambiguous. The sequence was obtained from a human donor with non-small cell lung cancer that progressed on radiotherapy plus ipilimumab. CDR3 nucleotides: TGCAGCGTTTTCTCCGGTGGCAATGAGCAGTTCTTC. Amino acid sequence: CSVFSGGNEQFF.